This TCR beta chain was recovered during a study of blood T cell repertoires in COVID-19. Study in general: Donors in the United States, Italy and Spain gave samples during acute or convalescent COVID-19. Nucleic acid was either cDNA or gDNA, and it came from T cells, B-cell-depleted T cells, or PBMCs.

Assay: immunoSEQ multiplex PCR; the TCRdb copy retains only in-frame clones and omits some. The data show over 90,000 clones, with about 89% seen just once and about 17% held by the top ten. Trimming removed 2 bases from V and 4 bases from J; junction bases left unmatched: 17. CDR1 and CDR2 (germline): GTSNPN, SVGIG (reference sequence). This CDR3 is 18 amino acids long. Sequenced input: peripheral blood. The receptor comes from a human donor in a cohort sampled during active COVID-19. This rearrangement joins TRBV30 to TRBJ1-5; TRBD1 matches at 7 bases. The CDR3 DNA follows: TGTGCCTGGAGTACGACCTTACAGGGGTTGTCGGGGAATCAGCCCCAGCATTTT. Encoded protein: CAWSTTLQGLSGNQPQHF.